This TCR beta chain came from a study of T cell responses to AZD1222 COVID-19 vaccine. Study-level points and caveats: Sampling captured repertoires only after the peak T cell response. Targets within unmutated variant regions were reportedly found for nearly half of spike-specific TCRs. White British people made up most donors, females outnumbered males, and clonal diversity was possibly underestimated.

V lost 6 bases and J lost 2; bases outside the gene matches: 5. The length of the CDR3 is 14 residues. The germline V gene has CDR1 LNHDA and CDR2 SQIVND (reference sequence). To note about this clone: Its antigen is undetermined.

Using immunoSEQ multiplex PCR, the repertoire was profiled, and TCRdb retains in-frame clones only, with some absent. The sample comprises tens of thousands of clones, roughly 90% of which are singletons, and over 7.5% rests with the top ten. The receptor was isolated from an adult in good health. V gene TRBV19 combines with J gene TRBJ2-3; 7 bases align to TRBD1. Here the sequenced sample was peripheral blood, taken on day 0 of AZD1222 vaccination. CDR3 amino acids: CASRNTGVTDTQYF. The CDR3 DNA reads TGTGCCAGTAGGAACACAGGGGTCACAGATACGCAGTATTTT.